This TCR beta chain was observed in a study of blood T cell repertoires in COVID-19. Here immunoSEQ multiplex PCR was the method, and the copy in TCRdb shows in-frame clones only, minus some. The sample carries more than 100,000 clones, approximately 88% recorded once. Germline V gene lookup returns CDR1 SGHRS and CDR2 YFSETQ. V shed 0 bases and J 1 base; nucleotides not matched to a gene: 2. The CDR3 runs to 15 residues. The chain uses TRBV5-1 and TRBJ2-3; 7 bases map to TRBD2. Sequencing input: peripheral blood. This sequence originates from a man aged 55 to 70 with acute or convalescent COVID-19. The CDR3 DNA is TGCGCCAGCAGCTTGGCGGGAGGACGCACAGATACGCAGTATTTT. This encodes CASSLAGGRTDTQYF.